This entry concerns a single T cell receptor (beta chain). Its antigen is currently unknown. Sorting with CD45RO/CCR7/CD25/CD127/CD95/CD27 yielded naive, central memory, regulatory and stem-like memory CD4+ cells. The data were taken from a study of beta chain features in type 1 diabetes. Study-wide background: Cell yields, gender and age were similar in healthy donors and patients.

With V trimmed by 7 bases and J by 5 bases, 5 bases remained unmatched. In germline, CDR1 is MNHEY, CDR2 SVGAGI. The CDR3 covers 14 residues. Regarding the study as a whole: A moderate, significant TCRB CDR3 shortening appeared in type 1 diabetes across four CD4+ subsets. Reduced insertions and increased deletions marked VDJ junctions in type 1 diabetes patients.

Since all of the isolated RNA was reverse transcribed, expressed TCRB transcripts were what got sequenced. Profiling relied on immunoSEQ multiplex PCR, and the TCRdb table lists in-frame clones only, not all of them. The repertoire holds fewer than 150,000 clones, 6.9% seen once, with roughly 1.4% in the top ten. The chain carries TRBV6-5 and TRBJ2-1; 10 bases are shared with TRBD2. The TCR comes from a woman younger than 45 in good health. The specimen was central memory CD4+ T cells from blood. The CDR3 nucleotides are TGTGCCAGCACTCCCCTAGCGGGGGACAATGAGCAGTTCTTC. This gives the protein CASTPLAGDNEQFF.